This paragraph reports one T cell receptor beta chain. Its matching antigen is unknown. Generated by immunoSEQ multiplex PCR, the TCRdb table keeps only in-frame clones and is missing some. The sample holds about 98,000 clones, around 88% seen once. The data stem from a study of OX40 agonist ivuxolimab in advanced cancers. The wider study: Patients were roughly 81% male with ages roughly 20 to 80, mean about 65. Study findings and constraints: Some nonresponders also had low normalized T-cell clonal expansion.

CDR3 size: 13 residues. Per germline, CDR1 SGHTA and CDR2 FQGNSA. Trimming took off 4 bases at V and 11 bases at J, with 17 bases between the two ends. The material sequenced was CD4+ or CD8+ T cells sorted from blood, taken in a trial of the OX40 agonist ivuxolimab. The sequence was collected from an adult with an advanced solid tumor such as melanoma, head and neck, liver or kidney cancer. This sequence joins TRBV7-2 and TRBJ1-1, with a tentative D call TRBD1 (5 bases). CDR3 nucleotides: TGTGCCAGCAGCTACCTGACAGAGGCGCGGGCTTTCTTT. Protein sequence: CASSYLTEARAFF. The whole variable domain, remainder taken from reference TRBV7-2 and TRBJ1-1, is GAGVSQSPSNKVTEKGKDVELRCDPISGHTALYWYRQSLGQGLEFLIYFQGNSAPDKSGLPSDRFSAERTGGSVSTLTIQRTQQEDSAVYLCASSYLTEARAFFGQGTRLTVV.